Each of the 27 T cell receptor beta chains below was sequenced from the same sample in a study of blood T cell repertoires in COVID-19 (dated by TCRdb to the early 2020s). Library construction relied on the immunoSEQ multiplex PCR assay. The table was pulled from immuneACCESS by TCRdb, which kept in-frame rearrangements only. Such tables lose some clones; where checked, under half of the loss comes from unresolved V genes, and the rest has no known cause. The sample records more than 85,000 clones, 65% to 90% of which are singletons. In total, the top ten clones hold approximately 2.4% of the sample. Sequenced input: PBMCs or T cells enriched from blood (not recorded which). The receptor source for this set is a woman aged 45-65 years who had recovered from COVID-19.

This CDR3 is CASSLVAGDYEQYF. Here the CDR3 DNA reads TGTGCCAGCAGCTTGGTAGCGGGGGACTACGAGCAGTACTTC. The gene calls are TRBV5-4 and TRBJ2-7, with 9 positions matching TRBD2. CDR1 is SGHNT and CDR2 is YYREEE in the germline V gene (reference sequence). The CDR3 covers 14 residues. V was pared by 0 bases and J by 3 bases, with 1 base of the junction left unmatched.

The V gene is TRBV29-1, the J gene TRBJ2-3; tentatively, D is TRBD2 (5 bases). Germline V gene sequence: CDR1 SQVTM, CDR2 ANQGSEA. The CDR3 is 13 residues long. V lost 7 bases to trimming and J lost 2 bases, with 13 bases between them. CDR3 sequence: CSAPDGNTDTQYF. In DNA, the CDR3 is TGCAGCGCCCCGGACGGGAACACAGATACGCAGTATTTT.

This rearrangement joins TRBV7-2 to TRBJ1-3, with D tentatively TRBD1 (6 bases). From germline, CDR1 is SGHTA and CDR2 FQGNSA. V lost 1 base to trimming and J lost 2 bases, with 12 bases between them. This CDR3 is built from 16 residues. CDR3 in DNA: TGTGCCAGCAGCTTAGAAGGGACATTAACTGGAAACACCATATATTTT. It encodes CASSLEGTLTGNTIYF.

V usage is TRBV19 and J usage is TRBJ2-3; 7 bases are shared with TRBD1. After removal of 5 bases from V and 1 base from J, the junction contained 6 bases not matched to a gene. CDR1 is LNHDA and CDR2 is SQIVND in the germline V gene (reference sequence). This CDR3 comprises 15 residues. The CDR3 DNA follows: TGTGCCAGTAGTGGATGGGACAGCGGCACAGATACGCAGTATTTT. Protein product: CASSGWDSGTDTQYF.

The V and J genes are TRBV10-1 and TRBJ2-1, with 9 positions matching TRBD2. The trim removed 0 bases at V and 7 bases at J, leaving 16 bases unmatched. Germline CDR1 and CDR2: WNHNN and SYGVQD (reference sequence). This CDR3 is built from 19 residues. CDR3 sequence (DNA): TGCGCCAGCAGTGAGTCGACTCTCACCGGGTTTCTAGCGGGGAATGAGCAGTTCTTC. As protein: CASSESTLTGFLAGNEQFF.

The rearrangement links TRBV3-1 (or the pseudogene TRBV3-2) to TRBJ1-3; TRBD1 is a possible D gene (6 bases). The CDR3 contains 14 residues. Between the trimmed V and J ends, which lost 6 bases and 9 bases, there was a span of 18 bases. Germline loops: CDR1 LGHDT, CDR2 YNNKEL (reference sequence). CDR3: CASRSWTDESTIYF. In DNA, the CDR3 is TGTGCCAGCAGATCCTGGACAGACGAAAGCACCATATATTTT.

V gene TRBV27 combines with J gene TRBJ1-2; unclear D gene. The CDR3 runs to 13 residues. Trimming took 10 bases from V and 1 from J, leaving 13 bases between them. The germline CDR1 and CDR2 sequences are MNHEY and SMNVEV (reference sequence). Here the CDR3 reads CATRAGYNYGYTF. The CDR3 region has the DNA TGTGCCACCCGGGCGGGCTATAACTATGGCTACACCTTC.

This clone has a single count. This chain's CDR3 is CASSLYETQYF. The DNA of the CDR3 is TGTGCCAGCAGCCTATACGAGACCCAGTACTTC. The chain recombines TRBV12-3 or TRBV12-4 with TRBJ2-5, with D hard to call. This CDR3 has 11 residues. Trimming shortened V by 6 bases and J by 5 bases, and 7 bases separated the two germline ends.

The chain joins TRBV5-1 to TRBJ2-6; D unclear. Germline CDR1 SGHRS, CDR2 YFSETQ. V lost 3 bases and J 0 bases, leaving 10 bases between the germline ends. The length of the CDR3 is 16 residues. The CDR3 DNA reads TGCGCCAGCAGCTCCTTTCTCCCCTCTGGGGCCAACGTCCTGACTTTC. Translating gives CASSSFLPSGANVLTF.

The chain links TRBV7-9 to TRBJ2-7, with D perhaps TRBD2 (6 bases). CDR1 and CDR2 (germline): SEHNR, FQNEAQ (reference sequence). Between the trimmed V and J ends, which lost 2 bases and 5 bases, there was a span of 13 bases. The CDR3 is 14 residues long. The DNA of the CDR3 is TGTGCCAGCAGCTTACGGGGGTACGTAAACGAGCAGTACTTC. As protein: CASSLRGYVNEQYF.

This clone appeared once. V usage is TRBV2 and J usage is TRBJ1-5; 9 bases agree with TRBD1. Trimming took 6 bases from V and 4 from J; bases not matched to a gene: 7. This CDR3 comprises 15 residues. Germline CDR1 reads SNHLY; CDR2 reads FYNNEI. CDR3 coding DNA: TGTGCCAGCAGCCTAGCCGGGACAGGGAATCAGCCCCAGCATTTT. Translating it yields CASSLAGTGNQPQHF.

The V call is TRBV10-2, the J call TRBJ1-1; 8 bases line up with TRBD1. The CDR3 is made up of 13 amino acids. The germline V gene encodes CDR1 WSHSY and CDR2 SAAADI. Trimming at V came to 7 bases and at J to 2 bases, leaving 3 bases not matched to a gene. DNA for the CDR3: TGCGCCAGCACCGGACAGGGTAACACTGAAGCTTTCTTT. Encoded protein: CASTGQGNTEAFF.

V and J are TRBV30 and TRBJ2-7, with D possibly TRBD2 on 6 matching bases. V was cut by 5 bases and J by 3 bases, with 14 bases left in between. CDR1 and CDR2 from the germline V gene are GTSNPN and SVGIG (reference sequence). The length of the CDR3 is 13 residues. This CDR3 is CAWAVVEGYEQYF. The CDR3 bases are TGTGCCTGGGCCGTGGTGGAGGGCTACGAGCAGTACTTC.

The genes are TRBV5-1 and TRBJ2-2; 11 bases are shared with TRBD1. Germline trimming cut 4 bases from V and 4 bases from J; bases unmatched to any gene: 6. Germline V CDR1 and CDR2: SGHRS, YFSETQ. The CDR3 totals 16 residues. CDR3 DNA: TGCGCCAGCAGCCCGGACAGGGGGCCGGGCACCGGGGAGCTGTTTTTT. It codes for CASSPDRGPGTGELFF.

This rearrangement joins TRBV27 to TRBJ1-1, with D unresolved. CDR1 is MNHEY and CDR2 is SMNVEV in the germline V gene (reference sequence). The CDR3 consists of 12 residues. V shed 6 bases and J shed 11 bases, with 16 bases lying between them. The CDR3 nucleotides read TGTGCCAGCAGCCCCCCCGGAGGGTGGGCTTTCTTT. This translates into CASSPPGGWAFF.

V and J are TRBV5-6 and TRBJ2-1; D gene uncertain. Germline-derived CDR1 and CDR2 are SGHDT and YYEEEE. The CDR3 has 15 amino acids. Trimming stripped 0 bases from V and 0 bases from J, with 7 bases between. This chain's CDR3 is CASSLGSRSYNEQFF. CDR3 in DNA: TGTGCCAGCAGCTTGGGTAGCCGCTCCTACAATGAGCAGTTCTTC.

The chain links TRBV5-5 to TRBJ1-4; 9 bases line up with TRBD1. CDR3 size: 16 residues. After removal of 4 bases from V and 5 bases from J, the junction contained 9 bases not matched to a gene. The germline gives CDR1 SGHKS, CDR2 YYEKEE (reference sequence). CDR3 DNA: TGTGCCAGCAGCCTGGGACAGGGCGCCCGAAATGAAAAACTGTTTTTT. This translates into CASSLGQGARNEKLFF.

The rearrangement uses TRBV7-9 and TRBJ2-3, with a possible D match to TRBD1 (7 bases). From germline, CDR1 is SEHNR and CDR2 FQNEAQ (reference sequence). Trimming pared 0 bases from V and 5 bases from J, leaving 21 bases between. The CDR3 contains 18 residues. The CDR3 sequence: CASSLAPFNPGGRDTQYF. Here the CDR3 DNA reads TGTGCCAGCAGCTTAGCTCCATTTAATCCAGGGGGGCGAGATACGCAGTATTTT.

The chain has TRBV27 and TRBJ2-7, with TRBD1 as a possible D gene (6 bases). Germline lookup yields CDR1 MNHEY and CDR2 SMNVEV (reference sequence). Trimming took 5 bases from V and 2 from J, leaving 13 bases between them. The length of the CDR3 is 14 residues. The CDR3 reads CASSPWDKAYEQYF. As DNA, the CDR3 is TGTGCCAGCAGTCCCTGGGACAAGGCCTACGAGCAGTACTTC.

This chain uses TRBV27 with TRBJ1-6, with a tentative D call TRBD1 (5 bases). Per the germline V gene, CDR1 is MNHEY and CDR2 is SMNVEV (reference sequence). V dropped 3 bases and J dropped 5 bases, with 14 bases sitting between them. There are 16 residues in the CDR3. The CDR3 coding sequence is TGTGCCAGCAGTTTTGGATTGGTGACAGATAATTCACCCCTCCACTTT. This gives the protein CASSFGLVTDNSPLHF.

This clone was counted between two and nine times. J is TRBJ2-2 and V is TRBV9; 11 nucleotides line up with TRBD1. The CDR3 extends over 15 amino acids. Looked up from germline, CDR1 is SGDLS and CDR2 is YYNGEE. Trimming took 2 bases from V and 11 from J; bases not matched to a gene: 8. The CDR3 DNA reads as TGTGCCAGCAGCGTGCGGACAGGGGGCTACGGAGAGCTGTTTTTT. This sequence encodes CASSVRTGGYGELFF.

In this sample, this clone turned up a few times. This chain connects TRBV5-1 to TRBJ2-1; 14 bases fit TRBD2. The V segment lost 2 bases and the J segment 4 bases; nucleotides outside the gene matches: 5. Germline assignment: CDR1 SGHRS and CDR2 YFSETQ. The CDR3 runs 17 residues. Written as DNA, the CDR3 is TGCGCCAGCAGCTTCGGGACTAGCGGGGGAGGATACAATGAGCAGTTCTTC. Its translation is CASSFGTSGGGYNEQFF.

The gene calls are TRBV15 and TRBJ2-7; 7 bases map to TRBD2. Losses at the gene ends were 1 base for V and 3 bases for J; bases not matched to a gene: 6. This CDR3 spans 15 amino acids. Germline V gene lookup returns CDR1 LNHNV and CDR2 YYDKDF (reference sequence). CDR3 coding DNA: TGTGCCACCAGCAGAGGGGCGGGAGTAGTCTACGAGCAGTACTTC. The encoded protein is CATSRGAGVVYEQYF.

This clone was found a few times. The CDR3 coding sequence is TGTGCCAGCATCGAAGGGGGACAGGGCTATCAGCCCCAGCATTTT. Protein product: CASIEGGQGYQPQHF. The J gene is TRBJ1-5, the V gene TRBV28; 9 bases line up with TRBD1. Germline CDR1 MDHEN, CDR2 SYDVKM. Germline trimming cut 7 bases from V and 5 bases from J; bases unmatched to any gene: 9. The CDR3 spans 15 residues.

In this sample, this clone turned up once. This sequence joins TRBV14 and TRBJ2-1; 8 nucleotides line up with TRBD2. CDR3 size: 14 residues. Germline CDR1 and CDR2: SGHDN and FVKESK. Trimming took 1 base from V and 15 from J; bases not matched to a gene: 11. The CDR3 DNA reads TGTGCCAGCAGCCAAGTTCTCCGGGAGGGCCTAAGGTTCTTC. Translation: CASSQVLREGLRFF.

The chain links TRBV9 to TRBJ2-3, with D unresolved. CDR1 is SGDLS, CDR2 YYNGEE, per germline. The CDR3 covers 14 residues. V was trimmed by 2 bases and J by 1 base, leaving 8 bases between them. DNA of the CDR3: TGTGCCAGCAGCGTTTCTAGAGGCACAGATACGCAGTATTTT. This gives the protein CASSVSRGTDTQYF. The full variable domain, completed using reference TRBV9 and TRBJ2-3, is DSGVTQTPKHLITATGQRVTLRCSPRSGDLSVYWYQQSLDQGLQFLIQYYNGEERAKGNILERFSAQQFPDLHSELNLSSLELGDSALYFCASSVSRGTDTQYFGPGTRLTVL.

The V call is TRBV5-4, the J call TRBJ1-2; TRBD1 aligns across 10 bases. The CDR3 has 14 amino acids. Trimming removed 2 bases from V and 7 bases from J; junction bases left unmatched: 5. Germline lookup yields CDR1 SGHNT and CDR2 YYREEE (reference sequence). CDR3 amino acids: CASSFGQGVGGYTF. CDR3 DNA sequence: TGTGCCAGCAGCTTCGGACAGGGGGTAGGTGGCTACACCTTC. The variable domain in full, with the rest retrieved from reference TRBV5-4 and TRBJ1-2, is ETGVTQSPTHLIKTRGQQVTLRCSSQSGHNTVSWYQQALGQGPQFIFQYYREEENGRGNFPPRFSGLQFPNYSSELNVNALELDDSALYLCASSFGQGVGGYTFGSGTRLTVV.